These T cell receptor beta chains were read from a single sample in a study of T-cell memory formation after mild COVID-19. TCRdb called the 5' RACE reads again in MiXCR, with one record for every CDR3 protein. Of about 82,000 distinct CDR3 sequences detected, over 13% appear once; the ten largest clones hold 39%. The sequenced material came from PBMCs or a T cell subset sorted from them (not recorded which). All receptors come from a man between 18 and 29 years old who had mild COVID-19 (a few samples of this study predate the infection). Cell type and time point are not known. Each CDR3 is given without its conserved first and last residue.

j_gene | v_gene | CDR3aa
TRBJ2-2 | TRBV7-2 | ASSLTGSAGELF
TRBJ2-3 | TRBV7-2 | ASSLGQGWTDTQY
TRBJ2-1 | TRBV27 | ASSLIAGGWYNEQF
TRBJ1-2 | TRBV7-9 | ASSPRPTTESKANYGYT
TRBJ2-7 | TRBV2 | ASSDRVDEQY
TRBJ2-1 | TRBV7-2 | ASSLSGGLSSYNEQF
TRBJ1-5 | TRBV6-5 | ASSPGLYNQAQH
TRBJ2-5 | TRBV7-3 | ASSLTGGLQETQY
TRBJ2-1 | TRBV4-3 | ASSQGVDEQF
TRBJ1-1 | TRBV29-1 | SVDRSTEAF
TRBJ1-5 | TRBV7-9 | ASSHGTGSSEPQH
TRBJ1-2 | TRBV5-1 | ASSLGQGSPRDGYT
TRBJ1-1 | TRBV5-1 | ASSTRRSDGTSAEAF
TRBJ2-5 | TRBV27 | ASSLYGYQETQY
TRBJ2-2 | TRBV29-1 | SVGVGTGGLTGELF
TRBJ2-3 | TRBV6-2/TRBV6-3 | ASSYSEGTSTDTQY
TRBJ1-3 | TRBV6-5 | ASSLKDRSYSGNTIY
TRBJ2-7 | TRBV14 | ASSVSSYEQY
TRBJ2-7 | TRBV5-1 | ASRRGPKGYEQY
TRBJ2-5 | TRBV13 | ASSGLAGETQY
TRBJ1-5 | TRBV6-2/TRBV6-3 | ASTSRTSQPQH
TRBJ2-3 | TRBV11-2 | ASSPFPGGSSTDTQY
TRBJ1-1 | TRBV5-5 | ASSLAAGSEAF
TRBJ2-3 | TRBV9 | ASSDSGGVTDTQY
TRBJ2-2 | TRBV7-9 | ASRGQVLTGELF
TRBJ1-1 | TRBV3-1 | ASSQVGRGMVYTEAF
TRBJ2-1 | TRBV7-2 | ASSFILAGGISYNEQF
TRBJ1-5 | TRBV6-5 | ASTVGYPVGNQPQH
TRBJ2-7 | TRBV30 | AWSWGASGSYEQY
TRBJ1-6 | TRBV27 | ASSLFNSPLH
TRBJ2-5 | TRBV6-6 | ASTWKGETQY
TRBJ2-2 | TRBV13 | ASSLDRASPGELF
TRBJ1-4 | TRBV4-1 | ASSQIMDGSKLF
TRBJ1-6 | TRBV7-2 | ASSPLVGEGVMAPLH
TRBJ2-5 | TRBV21-1 | ASSTRNEAQY
TRBJ2-5 | TRBV14 | ASSPLSGKETQY
TRBJ2-7 | TRBV4-3 | ASSQSKAYEQY
TRBJ2-2 | TRBV7-3 | ASSPTGLTGELF
TRBJ2-5 | TRBV2 | ASSGVLGVHQETQY
TRBJ1-1 | TRBV12-3/TRBV12-4 | ASSTANLNTEAF
TRBJ2-1 | TRBV6-2/TRBV6-3 | ASSTSGVTNEQF
TRBJ1-5 | TRBV4-1 | ASSQTTGWGQPQH
TRBJ2-3 | TRBV13 | ASSFPGGSMDTQY
TRBJ1-5 | TRBV7-9 | ASSSAPGGNQPQH
TRBJ2-6 | TRBV2 | ASSEGQGPGANVLT
TRBJ2-7 | TRBV29-1 | SVRQGGPYEQY
TRBJ1-2 | TRBV13 | ASSQGSAYGYT
TRBJ2-3 | TRBV20-1 | SARYLAGHRWQY
TRBJ2-5 | TRBV13 | ASSLGDGETQY
TRBJ2-6 | TRBV10-3 | AINSGTVKEPGANVLT
TRBJ2-7 | TRBV4-3 | ASSQDGTGWYEQY
TRBJ2-5 | TRBV12-3/TRBV12-4 | ASSSDRGQETQY
TRBJ2-2 | TRBV6-5 | ASMGDSTGELF
TRBJ2-3 | TRBV2 | ASSGGRRTDTQY
TRBJ2-7 | TRBV5-1 | ASSFRPGSYEQY
TRBJ2-3 | TRBV29-1 | SVDRTVTDTQY
TRBJ1-1 | TRBV7-9 | ASSSGTVAF